A single sample gave rise to the 9 T cell receptor beta chains below, sequenced in a study of beta chain features in type 1 diabetes. The entirety of the isolated RNA underwent reverse transcription, so expressed TCRB transcripts were sequenced. Data came from immunoSEQ multiplex PCR; TCRdb stores just in-frame clones and leaves some out. The data hold more than 120,000 clones, with less than 11% observed a single time. The sample was naive CD4+ T cells from blood. These receptors were collected from a man aged 18 to 29 in good health.

Regarding this clone: Other nucleotide sequences in the sample specify the same CDR3. The J gene is TRBJ1-5, the V gene TRBV23-1, with a possible D match to TRBD1 (5 bases). TRBV23-1 is an open reading frame whose function is uncertain. Deletions cut 8 bases from V and 0 bases from J, with 11 bases between. The CDR3 covers 14 residues. The CDR3 coding sequence is TGCGCCAGCCCCGGTAGGGGTAGCAATCAGCCCCAGCATTTT. Protein product: CASPGRGSNQPQHF.

This chain connects TRBV6-5 to TRBJ2-1; 9 bases agree with TRBD1. Germline V gene lookup returns CDR1 MNHEY and CDR2 SVGAGI. This CDR3 contains 12 residues. With 6 bases clipped from V and 8 bases from J, the junction kept 2 bases outside the gene matches. The CDR3 DNA sequence: TGTGCCAGCAGCCGGACAGGGGATGAGCAGTTCTTC. This codes for CASSRTGDEQFF.

This clone turned up a few times. The chain recombines TRBV19 with TRBJ1-6; D unclear. The CDR3 runs 13 residues. Germline V gene data show CDR1 as LNHDA and CDR2 as SQIVND (reference sequence). Trimming left V 9 bases short and J 7 bases short, with 13 bases between. The DNA for the CDR3 is TGTGCCAGCACGACAACTGGAAATTCACCCCTCCACTTT. This encodes CASTTTGNSPLHF. The full variable domain, with the rest looked up from reference TRBV19 and TRBJ1-6, is DGGITQSPKYLFRKEGQNVTLSCEQNLNHDAMYWYRQDPGQGLRLIYYSQIVNDFQKGDIAEGYSVSREKKESFPLTVTSAQKNPTAFYLCASTTTGNSPLHFGNGTRLTVT.

This clone was observed a few times. DNA for the CDR3: TGTGCCAGCAGCTTAGGAGGGATCGAGTATGGCTACACCTTC. Its protein product is CASSLGGIEYGYTF. The V gene is TRBV7-2, the J gene TRBJ1-2; no reliable D call. The length of the CDR3 is 14 residues. Germline V CDR1 and CDR2: SGHTA, FQGNSA. The V and J ends lost 1 base and 5 bases respectively, with 11 bases between them.

The CDR3 DNA reads as TGCGCCAGCAGCCAAGCCAACCGGGGGGGGTCCTACAATGAGCAGTTCTTC. This encodes CASSQANRGGSYNEQFF. The chain combines TRBV4-3 with TRBJ2-1, with 8 bases aligning to TRBD2. The germline V gene encodes CDR1 LGHNA and CDR2 YSLEER. The CDR3 runs 17 residues. After removal of 1 base from V and 1 base from J, the junction contained 6 bases not matched to a gene.

This clone has just a few counts. The CDR3 DNA reads TGTGCCAGCAGCCTACAGGGTCCGGCTGGGGAGCTGTTTTTT. Protein sequence: CASSLQGPAGELFF. V gene TRBV7-2 combines with J gene TRBJ2-2; maybe TRBD1 (6 bases). The CDR3 runs to 14 residues. V lost 5 bases and J 8 bases, leaving 15 bases between the germline ends. Germline V gene data show CDR1 as SGHTA and CDR2 as FQGNSA. The whole variable domain, filled in from reference TRBV7-2 and TRBJ2-2, reads GAGVSQSPSNKVTEKGKDVELRCDPISGHTALYWYRQSLGQGLEFLIYFQGNSAPDKSGLPSDRFSAERTGGSVSTLTIQRTQQEDSAVYLCASSLQGPAGELFFGEGSRLTVL.

This clone was picked up a small number of times. The chain carries TRBV19 and TRBJ2-1; TRBD2 agrees at 9 bases. V shed 6 bases and J 8 bases; nucleotides not matched to a gene: 8. The germline CDR1 and CDR2 sequences are LNHDA and SQIVND (reference sequence). The CDR3 consists of 14 residues. CDR3 nucleotides: TGTGCCAGTAGATACCGGCGGGAGGGACATGAGCAGTTCTTC. It specifies CASRYRREGHEQFF.

Here the CDR3 DNA reads TGTGCCAGCACCCTAGGAGGGACGGATGAGGGTGAGCAGTACTTC. Translated: CASTLGGTDEGEQYF. The rearrangement uses TRBV6-1 and TRBJ2-7; D is possibly TRBD2 (6 bases). CDR1 and CDR2 (germline): MNHNS, SASEGT. The V end lost 7 bases, the J end lost 7 bases, and 23 bases lay between the germline ends. The CDR3 runs 15 residues.

The V gene is TRBV19, the J gene TRBJ1-5, with 10 bases lining up with TRBD1. CDR1 is LNHDA and CDR2 is SQIVND in the germline V gene (reference sequence). The trim removed 7 bases at V and 3 bases at J, leaving 3 bases unmatched. This CDR3 spans 14 amino acids. The CDR3 loop reads CASTRQGANQPQHF. CDR3 coding DNA: TGTGCCAGTACCCGACAGGGGGCCAATCAGCCCCAGCATTTT.